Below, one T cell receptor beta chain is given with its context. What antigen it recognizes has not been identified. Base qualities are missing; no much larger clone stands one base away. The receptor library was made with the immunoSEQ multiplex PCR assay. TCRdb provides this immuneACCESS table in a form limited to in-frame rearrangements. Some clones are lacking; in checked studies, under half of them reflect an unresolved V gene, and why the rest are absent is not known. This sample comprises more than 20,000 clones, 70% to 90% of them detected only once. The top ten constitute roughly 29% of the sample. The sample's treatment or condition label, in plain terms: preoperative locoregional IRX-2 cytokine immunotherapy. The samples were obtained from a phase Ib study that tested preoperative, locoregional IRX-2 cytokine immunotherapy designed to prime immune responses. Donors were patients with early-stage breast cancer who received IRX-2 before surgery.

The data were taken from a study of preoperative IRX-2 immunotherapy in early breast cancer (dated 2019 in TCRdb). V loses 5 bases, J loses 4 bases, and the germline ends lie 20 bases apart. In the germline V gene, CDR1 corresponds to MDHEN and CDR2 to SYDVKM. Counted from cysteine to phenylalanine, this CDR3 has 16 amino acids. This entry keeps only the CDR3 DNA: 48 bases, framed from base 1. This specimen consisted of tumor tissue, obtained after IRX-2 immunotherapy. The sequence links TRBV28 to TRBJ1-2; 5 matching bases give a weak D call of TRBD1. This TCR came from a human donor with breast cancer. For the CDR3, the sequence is CASSGPRDGQFYGYTF. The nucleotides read TGTGCCAGCAGTGGACCCCGGGACGGACAATTCTATGGCTACACCTTC.